Following are 24 T cell receptor beta chains from one sample sequenced in a study of shared clonotypes between healthy human individuals. Here immunoSEQ multiplex PCR was the method, and the copy in TCRdb shows in-frame clones only, minus some. Here the sample spans 2.5 million or so clones, approximately 90% being singletons. Sequences were obtained from naive CD4+ T cells sorted from blood. Subset denoted: CD45RA+ positively selected. The receptors come from a man younger than 30 in good health.

CDR3 sequence (DNA): TGTGCCAGCAGCAATACCCGAACGGCGAGCTCTGGAAACACCATATATTTT. This sequence encodes CASSNTRTASSGNTIYF. V is TRBV5-8 and J is TRBJ1-3, with D hard to call. Germline V CDR1 and CDR2: SGHTS, YDEGEE. V lost 4 bases and J 0 bases, leaving 17 bases between the germline ends. The CDR3 totals 17 residues.

This clone was seen just once. This chain connects TRBV30 to TRBJ1-5; D uncertain. Per germline, CDR1 GTSNPN and CDR2 SVGIG (reference sequence). V was shortened by 1 base and J by 4 bases, with 8 bases between the two germline ends. The CDR3 is made up of 13 amino acids. The CDR3 DNA follows: TGTGCCTGGAGTGCAAGGGTGAATCAGCCCCAGCATTTT. Translating it yields CAWSARVNQPQHF. The complete variable domain, with remaining parts taken from reference TRBV30 and TRBJ1-5, reads SQTIHQWPATLVQPVGSPLSLECTVEGTSNPNLYWYRQAAGRGLQLLFYSVGIGQISSEVPQNLSASRPQDRQFILSSKKLLLSDSGFYLCAWSARVNQPQHFGDGTRLSIL.

The chain links TRBV21-1 to TRBJ1-1; the table's D call TRBD1 went unverified against the DNA. TRBV21-1 constitutes a pseudogene. This CDR3 region has 17 residues. CDR3 in DNA: TGTGCCAGCAGCAGAAGCGCCCTTCGCAGGGGGAACACTGAAGCTTTCTTT. Encoded protein: CASSRSALRRGNTEAFF.

The chain recombines TRBV27 with TRBJ2-7; 8 positions agree with TRBD1. The germline V gene has CDR1 MNHEY and CDR2 SMNVEV (reference sequence). Losses at the gene ends were 6 bases for V and 2 bases for J; bases not matched to a gene: 3. The CDR3 is 13 residues long. CDR3 sequence reads: CASSRTGPYEQYF. As DNA, the CDR3 is TGTGCCAGCAGCCGGACAGGGCCCTACGAGCAGTACTTC.

V and J are TRBV5-1 and TRBJ1-5; D gene unclear. This CDR3 comprises 15 residues. Germline-derived CDR1 and CDR2 are SGHRS and YFSETQ. Deletions cut 0 bases from V and 1 base from J, with 8 bases between. DNA of the CDR3: TGCGCCAGCAGCTTGGTGAGCCACAGCAATCAGCCCCAGCATTTT. It is translated as CASSLVSHSNQPQHF. Full variable domain (missing parts from reference TRBV5-1 and TRBJ1-5): KAGVTQTPRYLIKTRGQQVTLSCSPISGHRSVSWYQQTPGQGLQFLFEYFSETQRNKGNFPGRFSGRQFSNSRSEMNVSTLELGDSALYLCASSLVSHSNQPQHFGDGTRLSIL.

The sample holds one count of this clone. The chain is built from TRBV28 and TRBJ2-6; the D call may be TRBD1 or TRBD2 (5 bases each). CDR1 MDHEN and CDR2 SYDVKM come from the germline V gene. V dropped 6 bases and J dropped 4 bases, with 19 bases sitting between them. The CDR3 totals 17 residues. The CDR3 nucleotides read TGTGCCAGCAGACGAGGGGATAAAGGGTCAGGGGCCAACGTCCTGACTTTC. It codes for CASRRGDKGSGANVLTF.

The rearrangement links TRBV7-8 to TRBJ2-7; tentatively, D is TRBD1 or TRBD2 (5 bases each). Germline assignment: CDR1 SGHVS and CDR2 FQNEAQ. The CDR3 runs to 14 residues. The germline V and J ends were trimmed by 5 bases and 4 bases, with 15 bases remaining between them. CDR3 loop: CASSQQADFYEQYF. The CDR3 DNA reads TGTGCCAGCAGCCAACAGGCGGACTTTTACGAGCAGTACTTC.

This rearrangement joins TRBV19 to TRBJ1-4; TRBD1 might be the D (5 bases). V lost 7 bases to trimming and J lost 8 bases, with 17 bases between them. The germline CDR1 and CDR2 sequences are LNHDA and SQIVND (reference sequence). CDR3 length equals 14 residues. The CDR3 DNA reads TGTGCCAGTAACCTACTGGGGACGGACGAAAAACTGTTTTTT. It translates to CASNLLGTDEKLFF.

The chain is built from TRBV20-1 and TRBJ2-3; D is tentatively TRBD1 or TRBD2 (5 bases each). This CDR3 has 11 residues. Trimming left V 5 bases short and J 4 bases short, with 7 bases between. Germline V gene data show CDR1 as DFQATT and CDR2 as SNEGSKA (reference sequence). This CDR3 reads CSAGDPDTQYF. In nucleotides, the CDR3 is TGCAGTGCTGGGGACCCAGATACGCAGTATTTT.

This chain joins TRBV7-9 and TRBJ1-1; D perhaps matches TRBD1 (5 bases). Looked up from germline, CDR1 is SEHNR and CDR2 is FQNEAQ (reference sequence). This CDR3 contains 15 residues. V lost 5 bases and J 5 bases, leaving 18 bases between the germline ends. The CDR3 reads CASSRLRDGGTEAFF. The CDR3 DNA reads as TGTGCCAGCAGCCGTCTCAGGGATGGGGGGACTGAAGCTTTCTTT.

This sequence joins TRBV6-1 and TRBJ1-4; 9 bases are shared with TRBD1. Germline V lookup: CDR1 MNHNS, CDR2 SASEGT. This CDR3 comprises 15 residues. J gave up 2 bases and V 4 bases, and 2 bases lay outside the gene matches. CDR3 protein: CASSATGGTNEKLFF. For the CDR3, the DNA is TGTGCCAGCAGTGCTACAGGGGGCACTAATGAAAAACTGTTTTTT.

The chain uses TRBV18 and TRBJ2-5; unclear D gene. The germline gives CDR1 KGHSH, CDR2 LQKENI. Deletions cut 2 bases from V and 5 bases from J, with 9 bases between. CDR3 length equals 13 residues. CDR3 nucleotide sequence: TGTGCCAGCTCACCAAATCATCGGGAGACCCAGTACTTC. Protein product: CASSPNHRETQYF.

The V call is TRBV28, the J call TRBJ2-7; D may be TRBD2 (6 bases). The germline CDR1 and CDR2 sequences are MDHEN and SYDVKM. V was clipped by 6 bases and J by 0 bases, with 18 bases between them. This CDR3 contains 16 residues. In DNA, the CDR3 is TGTGCCAGCAGGGAGGGACGAGTCTTAAGCTCCTACGAGCAGTACTTC. Amino acids: CASREGRVLSSYEQYF.

This clone appeared a single time. Here the CDR3 reads CASSVRQGLSGNTIYF. The DNA of the CDR3 is TGTGCCAGCAGTGTACGACAGGGTCTCTCTGGAAACACCATATATTTT. The chain uses TRBV27 and TRBJ1-3, with 7 bases that match TRBD1. V was clipped by 5 bases and J by 0 bases; unmatched bases: 7. Germline lookup yields CDR1 MNHEY and CDR2 SMNVEV (reference sequence). The CDR3 contains 16 residues.

The V gene is TRBV7-8, the J gene TRBJ2-3; D possibly corresponds to TRBD1 (5 bases). The CDR3 extends over 17 amino acids. Germline CDR1 is SGHVS and CDR2 is FQNEAQ. The V end was cut by 1 base, the J end by 4 bases, with 18 bases between. Here the CDR3 DNA reads TGTGCCAGCAGCTTAGAGGGGCTAGGAACTCGATCAGATACGCAGTATTTT. Protein sequence: CASSLEGLGTRSDTQYF.

This clone is a singleton in its sample. The chain has TRBV12-2 and TRBJ2-7; TRBD2 is taken as the D call from the table, unchecked against the DNA. TRBV12-2 is designated a pseudogene. The CDR3 is made up of 14 amino acids. DNA for the CDR3: TGTGCAAGTCGCTTAGTAGCCAGCTCCTACGAGCAGTACTTC. Its protein product is CASRLVASSYEQYF.

The chain uses TRBV4-1 and TRBJ2-3; TRBD2 agrees at 10 bases. The CDR3 totals 17 residues. Germline trimming cut 3 bases from V and 1 base from J; bases unmatched to any gene: 7. CDR1 MGHRA and CDR2 YSYEKL come from the germline V gene. Here the CDR3 reads CASSHNLAGVGTDTQYF. CDR3 DNA: TGCGCCAGCAGCCACAATCTAGCGGGAGTTGGCACAGATACGCAGTATTTT.

The rearrangement uses TRBV7-2 and TRBJ2-4, with TRBD2 identical over 11 bases. The CDR3 is made up of 15 amino acids. CDR1 SGHTA and CDR2 FQGNSA come from the germline V gene. V lost 1 base to trimming and J lost 7 bases; unmatched junction nucleotides: 3. The chain's CDR3 is CASSLVASGGNIQYF. As DNA, the CDR3 is TGTGCCAGCAGCTTAGTGGCTAGCGGGGGGAACATTCAGTACTTC.

CDR3 sequence (DNA): TGTGCCAGCAGTTCCCCCGGGGGCGAGAGGGGCAATCAGCCCCAGCATTTT. Protein: CASSSPGGERGNQPQHF. The chain employs TRBV28 and TRBJ1-5; tentative D call: TRBD1 (6 bases). Germline lookup yields CDR1 MDHEN and CDR2 SYDVKM. The CDR3 consists of 17 residues. Trimming left V 4 bases short and J 2 bases short, with 18 bases between.

The rearrangement joins TRBV5-1 to TRBJ1-2; TRBD1 matches 10 bases. V shed 3 bases, J shed 0 bases, and the junction held 5 bases outside the gene matches. The CDR3 totals 16 residues. Germline V gene data show CDR1 as SGHRS and CDR2 as YFSETQ. The CDR3 nucleotides are TGCGCCAGCAGCTCAGGACAGGGGGGAGCTAACTATGGCTACACCTTC. Translation gives CASSSGQGGANYGYTF.

This clone was observed once. The chain uses TRBV15 and TRBJ1-5, with 10 bases identical to TRBD1. The trim removed 3 bases at V and 3 bases at J, leaving 8 bases unmatched. The V gene's germline CDR1 is LNHNV and CDR2 YYDKDF (reference sequence). The CDR3 is 17 residues long. CDR3 nucleotide sequence: TGTGCCACCAGCAGGGATCGACAGGGGGCCCACAATCAGCCCCAGCATTTT. This codes for CATSRDRQGAHNQPQHF.

The V call is TRBV6-5, the J call TRBJ1-1; D possibly corresponds to TRBD1 (6 bases). V was pared by 2 bases and J by 1 base, with 14 bases between. This CDR3 has 16 residues. The germline CDR1 and CDR2 sequences are MNHEY and SVGAGI. The CDR3 is CASSYGRGRGNTEAFF. In nucleotides, the CDR3 is TGTGCCAGCAGTTACGGACGGGGGCGGGGGAACACTGAAGCTTTCTTT.

This clone has only a few counts. V gene TRBV10-2 combines with J gene TRBJ1-1; maybe TRBD1 (6 bases). This CDR3 has 13 amino acids. Trimming removed 2 bases from V and 4 bases from J, with 8 bases in between. Germline V gene sequence: CDR1 WSHSY, CDR2 SAAADI. DNA of the CDR3: TGCGCCAGCAGTGAGATGACAGGCACTGAAGCTTTCTTT. This gives the protein CASSEMTGTEAFF.

This clone has just one count. This sequence joins TRBV29-1 and TRBJ1-3, with unresolved D. CDR1 is SQVTM, CDR2 ANQGSEA, per germline. This CDR3 comprises 14 residues. V was pared by 4 bases and J by 2 bases, with 12 bases between. The CDR3 here is CSVVEGATGNTIYF. The CDR3 bases are TGCAGCGTTGTGGAGGGAGCAACTGGAAACACCATATATTTT.